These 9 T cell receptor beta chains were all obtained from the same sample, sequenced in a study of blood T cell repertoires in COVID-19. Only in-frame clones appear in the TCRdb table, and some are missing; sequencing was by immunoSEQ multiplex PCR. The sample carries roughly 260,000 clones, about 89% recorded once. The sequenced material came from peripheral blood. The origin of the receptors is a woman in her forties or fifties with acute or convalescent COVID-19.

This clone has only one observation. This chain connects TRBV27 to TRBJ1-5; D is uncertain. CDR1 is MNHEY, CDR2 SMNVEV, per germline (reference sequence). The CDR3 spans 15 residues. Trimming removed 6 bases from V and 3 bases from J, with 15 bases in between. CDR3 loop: CASSPRTANNQPQHF. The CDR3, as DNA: TGTGCCAGCAGCCCCCGGACTGCGAACAATCAGCCCCAGCATTTT.

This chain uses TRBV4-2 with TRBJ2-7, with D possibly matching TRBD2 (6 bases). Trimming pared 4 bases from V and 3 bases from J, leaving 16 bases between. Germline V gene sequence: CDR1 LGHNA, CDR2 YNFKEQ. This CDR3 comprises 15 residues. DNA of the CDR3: TGTGCCAGCAGCCCTGTGGCGGGGCTCAACTACGAGCAGTACTTC. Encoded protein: CASSPVAGLNYEQYF.

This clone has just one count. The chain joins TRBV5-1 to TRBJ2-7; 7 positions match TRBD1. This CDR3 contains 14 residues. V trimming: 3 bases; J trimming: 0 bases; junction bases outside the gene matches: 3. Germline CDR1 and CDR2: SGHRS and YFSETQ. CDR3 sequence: CASSWGQSSYEQYF. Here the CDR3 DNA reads TGCGCCAGCAGCTGGGGACAGAGCTCCTACGAGCAGTACTTC.

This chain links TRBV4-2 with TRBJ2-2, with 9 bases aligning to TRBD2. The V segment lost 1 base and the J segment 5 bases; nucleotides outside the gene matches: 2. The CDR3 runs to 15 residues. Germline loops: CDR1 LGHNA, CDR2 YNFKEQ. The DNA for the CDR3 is TGTGCCAGCAGCCAAGCAACTAGCGGGACCGGGGAGCTGTTTTTT. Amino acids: CASSQATSGTGELFF.

DNA for the CDR3: TGTGCCAGCAGTTACGTGACAGGGGTAGGGGATGAAAAACTGTTTTTT. This codes for CASSYVTGVGDEKLFF. The chain has TRBV6-6 and TRBJ1-4, with 8 bases identical to TRBD1. The germline V gene encodes CDR1 MNHNY and CDR2 SVGAGI (reference sequence). The CDR3 runs to 16 residues. Unmatched junction bases numbered 8, after V lost 2 bases and J lost 6 bases.

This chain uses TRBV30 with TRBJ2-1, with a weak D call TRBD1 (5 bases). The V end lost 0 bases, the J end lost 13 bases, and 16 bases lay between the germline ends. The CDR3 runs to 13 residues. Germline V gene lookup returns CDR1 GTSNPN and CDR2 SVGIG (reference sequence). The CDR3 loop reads CAWSVLWVDSQFF. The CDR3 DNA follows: TGTGCCTGGAGTGTACTGTGGGTCGACAGTCAGTTCTTC.

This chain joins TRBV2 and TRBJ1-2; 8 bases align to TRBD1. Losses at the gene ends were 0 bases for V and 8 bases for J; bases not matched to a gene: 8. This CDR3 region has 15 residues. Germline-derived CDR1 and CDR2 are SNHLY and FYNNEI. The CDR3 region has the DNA TGTGCCAGCAGTGAAGCGGGTCGGACAGGGTCGGGCTACACCTTC. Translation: CASSEAGRTGSGYTF.

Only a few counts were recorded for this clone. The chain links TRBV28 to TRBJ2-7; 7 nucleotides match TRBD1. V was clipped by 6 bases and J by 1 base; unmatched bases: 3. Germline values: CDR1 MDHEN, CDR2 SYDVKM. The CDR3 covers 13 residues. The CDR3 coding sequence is TGTGCCAGCAGGCCGGGACAGTCCTACGAGCAGTACTTC. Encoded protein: CASRPGQSYEQYF. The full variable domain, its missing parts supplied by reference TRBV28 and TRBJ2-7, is DVKVTQSSRYLVKRTGEKVFLECVQDMDHENMFWYRQDPGLGLRLIYFSYDVKMKEKGDIPEGYSVSREKKERFSLILESASTNQTSMYLCASRPGQSYEQYFGPGTRLTVT.

This CDR3 reads CASSSGQNTEAFF. Here the CDR3 DNA reads TGTGCCAGCAGTTCGGGACAGAACACTGAAGCTTTCTTT. V usage is TRBV28 and J usage is TRBJ1-1; the D gene is possibly TRBD1 (6 bases). V dropped 4 bases and J dropped 1 base, with 7 bases sitting between them. The V gene's germline CDR1 is MDHEN and CDR2 SYDVKM. CDR3 size: 13 residues.